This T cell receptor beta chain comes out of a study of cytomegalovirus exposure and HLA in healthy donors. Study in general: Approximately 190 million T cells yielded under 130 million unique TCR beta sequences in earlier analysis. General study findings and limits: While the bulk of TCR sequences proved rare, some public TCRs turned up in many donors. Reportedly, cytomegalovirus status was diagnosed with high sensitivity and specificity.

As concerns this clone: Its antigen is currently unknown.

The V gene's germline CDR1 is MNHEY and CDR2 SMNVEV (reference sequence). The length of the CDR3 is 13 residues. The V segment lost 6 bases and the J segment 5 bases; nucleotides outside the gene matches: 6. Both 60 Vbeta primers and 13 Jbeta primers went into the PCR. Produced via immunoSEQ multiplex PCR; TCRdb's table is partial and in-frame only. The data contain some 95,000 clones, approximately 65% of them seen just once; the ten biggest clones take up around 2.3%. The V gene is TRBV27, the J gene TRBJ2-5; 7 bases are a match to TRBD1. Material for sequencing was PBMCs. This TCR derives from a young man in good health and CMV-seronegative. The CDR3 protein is CASRKTGLETQYF. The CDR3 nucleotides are TGTGCCAGCAGAAAGACAGGGTTGGAGACCCAGTACTTC.